The clone carrying this T cell receptor beta chain was seen more than once but under ten times. As yet, its antigen is unknown. The library was made from cDNA and included unique molecular identifiers. TCRdb processed the PCR reads anew with MiXCR; each CDR3 protein has one entry. The sample shows roughly 730,000 distinct CDR3 sequences, roughly 29% of them seen only once. The data were obtained in a study of post-analysis software for immune sequencing data. In the study overall: The disease courses covered relapsing-remitting, secondary progressive and progressive-relapsing multiple sclerosis.

Whole-study findings and limits: Normalized Chao1 diversity was significantly reduced in patients versus controls. Patients had higher frequencies than controls of about five TRBV segments, including TRBV5-6, TRBV5-1 and TRBV20-1. With F measure, samples from one preparation batch clustered together strongly.

Germline V gives CDR1 MNHNS, CDR2 SASEGT. The V segment lost 11 bases and the J segment 0 bases; nucleotides outside the gene matches: 7. The length of the CDR3 is 16 residues. The sequence was collected from a girl aged 10 to 17 with multiple sclerosis. Sequenced: blood. The V and J genes are TRBV6-1 and TRBJ2-1, with 13 bases fitting TRBD2. The CDR3 DNA follows: TGTGCCGGTGGACTAGCGGGGGCCTTCTCCTACAATGAGCAGTTCTTC. Protein: CAGGLAGAFSYNEQFF.